A single sample gave rise to the 21 T cell receptor beta chains below, sequenced in a study of Ad26.COV2.S vaccination and SARS-CoV-2 variants. Specified treatment: some 20 received Ad26.COV2.S at low or high dose, single or two shots; 5 received placebo; per-sample allocation not given. Day 63 following the first vaccine or placebo injection was when the samples were taken. Method: immunoSEQ multiplex PCR; TCRdb's copy keeps in-frame clones and lacks some. This table holds hundreds of thousands of clones, about 89% found once. The input for sequencing was peripheral blood, taken in a trial of Ad26.COV2.S vaccine versus placebo. These receptors originate from a person between 18 and 65 years old who received the Ad26.COV2.S COVID-19 vaccine or a placebo.

The V and J genes are TRBV1 and TRBJ1-5; TRBD1 is the table's D call, not checked against the DNA. TRBV1 is designated a pseudogene. The CDR3 is 12 amino acids. The CDR3 nucleotides are TGCACCATAACGGACAGGAAGGCGCCCCAGCATTTT. This translates into CTITDRKAPQHF.

This chain connects TRBV5-1 to TRBJ1-6, with 9 bases lining up with TRBD1. The length of the CDR3 is 15 residues. The junction had 4 bases not matched to a gene; V was cut back by 0 bases and J by 9 bases. Germline-derived CDR1 and CDR2 are SGHRS and YFSETQ. The CDR3 region has the DNA TGCGCCAGCAGCTTGGACAGGGGGCGAGGTTCACCCCTCCACTTT. Residues: CASSLDRGRGSPLHF.

The chain combines TRBV5-1 with TRBJ1-2; D perhaps matches TRBD1 (5 bases). The germline V gene has CDR1 SGHRS and CDR2 YFSETQ. The CDR3 runs 14 residues. With 2 bases removed from V and 7 bases from J, the gap between germline ends came to 15 bases. CDR3 in DNA: TGCGCCAGCAGCTTAACAGGTCCCCCGTCTGGCTACACCTTC. It codes for CASSLTGPPSGYTF.

The chain is built from TRBV24-1 and TRBJ1-2; 10 bases are a match to TRBD1. Germline CDR1 reads KGHDR; CDR2 reads SFDVKD. This CDR3 has 15 amino acids. V lost 2 bases and J lost 8; bases outside the gene matches: 7. CDR3 protein: CATSDSRQGAGGYTF. In DNA, the CDR3 is TGTGCCACCAGTGATTCTCGACAGGGGGCTGGCGGCTACACCTTC.

The table lists this clone with a count of one. This rearrangement joins TRBV10-3 to TRBJ2-2; 9 bases map to TRBD2. The junction had 11 bases not matched to a gene; V was cut back by 0 bases and J by 6 bases. Germline V gives CDR1 ENHRY, CDR2 SYGVKD. The CDR3 contains 18 residues. The CDR3 region is CAISESKGRGGTAGELFF. In DNA form, the CDR3 reads TGTGCCATCAGTGAGTCGAAAGGGCGGGGGGGCACCGCCGGGGAGCTGTTTTTT.

The V call is TRBV6-5, the J call TRBJ1-2; unclear D gene. Germline values: CDR1 MNHEY, CDR2 SVGAGI. With 6 bases removed from V and 4 bases from J, the gap between germline ends came to 9 bases. The CDR3 extends over 12 amino acids. Written as DNA, the CDR3 is TGTGCCAGCAGCGACAAGGGCTATGGCTACACCTTC. Residues: CASSDKGYGYTF.

J is TRBJ2-7 and V is TRBV6-1; D is perhaps TRBD2 (5 bases). Trimming cost V 3 bases and J 1 base, with 10 bases left between them. Germline assignment: CDR1 MNHNS and CDR2 SASEGT. The CDR3 has 14 residues. CDR3 residues: CASSDTDLSYEQYF. Here the CDR3 DNA reads TGTGCCAGCAGTGATACGGACTTATCCTACGAGCAGTACTTC.

Here the CDR3 DNA reads TGTGCCAGCTCCAACCAAGAGACCCAGTACTTC. Amino acid sequence: CASSNQETQYF. The chain carries TRBV18 and TRBJ2-5; D unresolved. Germline CDR1 and CDR2: KGHSH and LQKENI. Trimming left V 6 bases short and J 0 bases short, with 2 bases between. The CDR3 consists of 11 residues.

The chain couples TRBV11-3 to TRBJ2-6; D ambiguous. The CDR3 length is 16 residues. Trimming shortened V by 1 base and J by 2 bases, and 9 bases separated the two germline ends. Per germline, CDR1 SGHNT and CDR2 YENEEA. CDR3 bases: TGTGCCAGCAGCTTAGGGGTAGGGCCTGGGGCCAACGTCCTGACTTTC. The encoded protein is CASSLGVGPGANVLTF.

The chain is built from TRBV13 and TRBJ2-1, with 12 positions matching TRBD1. Trimming took 4 bases from V and 8 from J; bases not matched to a gene: 9. The CDR3 covers 16 residues. Germline V gene sequence: CDR1 PRHDT, CDR2 FYEKMQ (reference sequence). CDR3 nucleotide sequence: TGTGCCAGCAGCTGGCGACCGGGACAGGGGGCCGATGAGCAGTTCTTC. This gives the protein CASSWRPGQGADEQFF.

V usage is TRBV19 and J usage is TRBJ1-1, with D perhaps TRBD1 (6 bases). This CDR3 has 12 residues. Trimming stripped 8 bases from V and 1 base from J, with 8 bases between. CDR1 is LNHDA and CDR2 is SQIVND in the germline V gene (reference sequence). This chain's CDR3 is CASWTANTEAFF. The CDR3 coding sequence is TGTGCCAGTTGGACAGCGAACACTGAAGCTTTCTTT.

The chain employs TRBV7-2 and TRBJ2-7; TRBD2 matches at 10 bases. V shed 0 bases and J 2 bases; nucleotides not matched to a gene: 4. Germline values: CDR1 SGHTA, CDR2 FQGNSA. The CDR3 consists of 16 residues. CDR3 sequence: CASSLAIAGGAYEQYF. In DNA form, the CDR3 reads TGTGCCAGCAGCTTAGCGATAGCGGGGGGCGCCTACGAGCAGTACTTC. The full variable domain, completed using reference TRBV7-2 and TRBJ2-7, is GAGVSQSPSNKVTEKGKDVELRCDPISGHTALYWYRQSLGQGLEFLIYFQGNSAPDKSGLPSDRFSAERTGGSVSTLTIQRTQQEDSAVYLCASSLAIAGGAYEQYFGPGTRLTVT.

The V and J genes are TRBV5-1 and TRBJ2-7, with 10 positions matching TRBD2. The J segment lost 2 bases and the V segment lost 2 bases, leaving 1 base of the junction unmatched. Germline V gene data show CDR1 as SGHRS and CDR2 as YFSETQ. The CDR3 loop spans 14 amino acids. The CDR3 coding sequence is TGCGCCAGCAGCTTTCTAGCGGGAGCCTACGAGCAGTACTTC. It is translated as CASSFLAGAYEQYF.

This rearrangement joins TRBV5-5 to TRBJ2-2, with TRBD2 identical over 8 bases. V shed 1 base, J shed 7 bases, and the junction held 6 bases outside the gene matches. Per the germline V gene, CDR1 is SGHKS and CDR2 is YYEKEE (reference sequence). The CDR3 is 15 residues long. The CDR3 coding sequence is TGTGCCAGCAGCTTGCCGGGAGGGCCTATCGGGGAGCTGTTTTTT. This encodes CASSLPGGPIGELFF.

J is TRBJ2-5 and V is TRBV30; 9 positions agree with TRBD1. The CDR3 length is 16 residues. Losses at the gene ends were 3 bases for V and 5 bases for J; bases not matched to a gene: 13. Germline V gene sequence: CDR1 GTSNPN, CDR2 SVGIG (reference sequence). In DNA, the CDR3 is TGTGCCTGGAGAGGCTACAGGGGGCTGGGTACGGAGACCCAGTACTTC. Amino acid sequence: CAWRGYRGLGTETQYF.

The chain employs TRBV6-5 and TRBJ1-2; 9 positions match TRBD1. There are 14 residues in the CDR3. CDR1 and CDR2 (germline): MNHEY, SVGAGI. Trimming removed 2 bases from V and 8 bases from J; junction bases left unmatched: 6. Here the CDR3 DNA reads TGTGCCAGCAGTTACGGACAGGGGAAGATGGGCTACACCTTC. Translating it yields CASSYGQGKMGYTF.

The chain uses TRBV6-1 and TRBJ2-7; 8 nucleotides agree with TRBD1. This CDR3 comprises 14 residues. The V gene's germline CDR1 is MNHNS and CDR2 SASEGT. V lost 3 bases to trimming and J lost 6 bases; unmatched junction nucleotides: 7. The CDR3, as DNA: TGTGCCAGCAGTGATCCAGGGGGCCGCTTCGAGCAGTACTTC. Translating gives CASSDPGGRFEQYF.

J is TRBJ2-3 and V is TRBV6-5, with no clear D. V was trimmed by 6 bases and J by 3 bases, leaving 10 bases between them. This CDR3 contains 13 residues. Germline V gene data show CDR1 as MNHEY and CDR2 as SVGAGI. The CDR3 is CASSRTVTDTQYF. CDR3 coding DNA: TGTGCCAGCAGCCGGACGGTGACAGATACGCAGTATTTT.

This clone was observed once. V is TRBV7-2 and J is TRBJ1-2; D call uncertain. The CDR3 extends over 16 amino acids. CDR1 is SGHTA and CDR2 is FQGNSA in the germline V gene. V was shortened by 4 bases and J by 3 bases, with 18 bases between the two germline ends. The DNA of the CDR3 is TGTGCCAGCAGCTCCTTGGGAAAGTGGAGGGACTATGGCTACACCTTC. Encoded protein: CASSSLGKWRDYGYTF.

V usage is TRBV6-5 and J usage is TRBJ2-7; D is uncertain. The germline V gene encodes CDR1 MNHEY and CDR2 SVGAGI. The CDR3 runs 11 residues. Deletions cut 2 bases from V and 6 bases from J, with 5 bases between. This CDR3 reads CASSYVGEQYF. The CDR3 DNA sequence: TGTGCCAGCAGTTACGTGGGCGAGCAGTACTTC.

The chain recombines TRBV19 with TRBJ2-3; a weak D match, TRBD1 (5 bases). Trimming cost V 6 bases and J 3 bases, with 7 bases left between them. This CDR3 spans 12 amino acids. Germline lookup yields CDR1 LNHDA and CDR2 SQIVND (reference sequence). The CDR3 protein is CASRTETDTQYF. For the CDR3, the DNA is TGTGCCAGTAGGACAGAAACAGATACGCAGTATTTT. The full variable domain, in which reference TRBV19 and TRBJ2-3 provide the parts outside the CDR3, is DGGITQSPKYLFRKEGQNVTLSCEQNLNHDAMYWYRQDPGQGLRLIYYSQIVNDFQKGDIAEGYSVSREKKESFPLTVTSAQKNPTAFYLCASRTETDTQYFGPGTRLTVL.